This T cell receptor beta chain was recovered during a study of T cell responses to AZD1222 COVID-19 vaccine (dated by TCRdb to the early 2020s). The study in broad terms: AZD1222 recipients given second doses at about 4 weeks or at about 12 weeks were pooled, since spike-specific TCR depth and breadth were not found to differ between the two schedules. A total of under 250 trial participants underwent TCR sequencing, of whom about 210 had received two doses of AZD1222 and approximately 25 had received two doses of the MenACWY control vaccine. Trial participants were enrolled by age into 18-55, 56-69 and 70-plus year subgroups, with 148, 28 and 57 TCR-sequenced participants respectively.

Results the study describes overall, beyond this receptor: In the small 56-69-year group, the increase in depth fell short of significance, most likely because of low power. CD4 TCRs associated with the vaccine covered the entire spike protein, and the dominant responses were in regions 160-218 and 743-854. After two AZD1222 doses, both the breadth and the depth of spike-specific TCRs were significantly higher than at day 0 and than in MenACWY recipients. Participants were mostly white British and included more females than males, and it was suggested by the authors that clonal diversity may have been underestimated. Nearly half of unique spike-specific TCRs reportedly recognized epitopes outside regions mutated in the B.1.351 and B.1.1.7 variants. Conclusions about previously exposed vaccinees are limited, since just five to seven AZD1222 recipients were seropositive for SARS-CoV-2 at baseline. Because no day 14 peak-response samples were available, the repertoires could be characterized only after the peak T cell response.

The CDR3 regions of human TCRbeta chains were subjected to immunosequencing. On the study's bioinformatics: Repertoire TCRs were checked for matches against a reference library of SARS-CoV-2-specific TCRs that had been generated using the MIRA antigen-specificity platform. Breadth was defined as the fraction of unique TCRs that were SARS-CoV-2-associated, and depth was defined as the fraction of total T cells that were SARS-CoV-2-associated. Using the MIRA data, each spike-specific TCR was mapped to the spike region that the TCR reacts to and placed in a CD4 or CD8 class. Log10-transformed breadth and depth values were compared by one-way ANOVA with Sidak's multiple comparisons tests. Drawn from immuneACCESS, this table holds only the in-frame rearrangements with V and J called that TCRdb kept. Clones are partly lost; checked studies trace under half to an unresolved V gene and leave the rest unexplained. The DNA gave D and trimming, while V, J and clone size come from that table. The sample data list about 63,000 clones, and 85% of these were observed just once. The ten biggest clones cover approximately 18% of the sample.

As to this clone: Its antigen has not been determined. No qualities accompany the bases; no much larger clone lies one base away.

V and J lose 4 bases and 7 bases, and a span of 17 bases separates them. There are 14 amino acids in the CDR3, from cysteine to phenylalanine inclusive. The sequence is cut down to CDR3 DNA, 42 bases in frame from base 1. CDR1 and CDR2 are drawn from the germline V gene: SGHRS, YFSETQ. Read against the paper, the sample's time point label means: baseline before first vaccination. Vaccinee samples were obtained from the UK trials COV001 and COV002, which included a single-blind randomized controlled phase 2/3 trial of AZD1222 (ChAdOx1 nCoV-19) in healthy adults. For TCRbeta chain sequencing, PBMC samples from trial participants were taken at day 0 and at day 28 after the second dose.

This specimen was peripheral blood, taken on day 0 of AZD1222 vaccination. The rearranged segments are TRBV5-1 and TRBJ1-2, with a weak D call of TRBD1 (6 bases match). This clonotype was obtained from an adult in good health. The DNA reads TGCGCCAGCAGCAAAACCCAACAGGGTAGTGGCTACACCTTC. This translates into CASSKTQQGSGYTF.